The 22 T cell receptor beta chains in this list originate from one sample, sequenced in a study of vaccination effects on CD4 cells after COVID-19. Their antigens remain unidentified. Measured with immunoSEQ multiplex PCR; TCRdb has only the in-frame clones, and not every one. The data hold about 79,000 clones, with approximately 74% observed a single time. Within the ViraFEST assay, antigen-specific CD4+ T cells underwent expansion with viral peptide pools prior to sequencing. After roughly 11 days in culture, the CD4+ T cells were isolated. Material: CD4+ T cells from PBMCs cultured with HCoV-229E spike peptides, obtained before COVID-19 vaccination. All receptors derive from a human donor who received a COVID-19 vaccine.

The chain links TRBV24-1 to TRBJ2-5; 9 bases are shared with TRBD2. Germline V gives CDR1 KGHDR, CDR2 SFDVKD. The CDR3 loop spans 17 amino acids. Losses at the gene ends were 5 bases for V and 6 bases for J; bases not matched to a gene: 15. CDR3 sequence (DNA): TGTGCCACCAGTGCCAAACTGGGCGGGGGGGCCAGCCAGACCCAGTACTTC. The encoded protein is CATSAKLGGGASQTQYF.

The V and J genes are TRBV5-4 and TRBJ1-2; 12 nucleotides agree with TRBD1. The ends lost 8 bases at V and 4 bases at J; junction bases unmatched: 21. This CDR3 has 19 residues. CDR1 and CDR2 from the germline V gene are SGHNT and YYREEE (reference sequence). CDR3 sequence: CASGEKRSGTGGLVYGYTF. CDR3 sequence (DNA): TGTGCCAGTGGTGAAAAAAGATCCGGGACAGGGGGCTTAGTCTATGGCTACACCTTC.

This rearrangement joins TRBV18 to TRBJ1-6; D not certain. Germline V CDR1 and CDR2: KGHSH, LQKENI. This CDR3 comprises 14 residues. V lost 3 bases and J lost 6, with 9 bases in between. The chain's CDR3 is CASSPGVGNSPLHF. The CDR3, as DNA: TGTGCCAGCTCACCCGGGGTTGGTAATTCACCCCTCCACTTT. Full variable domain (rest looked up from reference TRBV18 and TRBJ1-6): NAGVMQNPRHLVRRRGQEARLRCSPMKGHSHVYWYRQLPEEGLKFMVYLQKENIIDESGMPKERFSAEFPKEGPSILRIQQVVRGDSAAYFCASSPGVGNSPLHFGNGTRLTVT.

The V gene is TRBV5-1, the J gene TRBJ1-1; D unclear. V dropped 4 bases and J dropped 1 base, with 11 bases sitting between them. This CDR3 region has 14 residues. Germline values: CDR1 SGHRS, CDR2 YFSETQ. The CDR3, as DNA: TGCGCCAGCAGCGCCTCAATAGCGAACACTGAAGCTTTCTTT. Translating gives CASSASIANTEAFF. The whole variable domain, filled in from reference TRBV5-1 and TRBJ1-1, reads KAGVTQTPRYLIKTRGQQVTLSCSPISGHRSVSWYQQTPGQGLQFLFEYFSETQRNKGNFPGRFSGRQFSNSRSEMNVSTLELGDSALYLCASSASIANTEAFFGQGTRLTVV.

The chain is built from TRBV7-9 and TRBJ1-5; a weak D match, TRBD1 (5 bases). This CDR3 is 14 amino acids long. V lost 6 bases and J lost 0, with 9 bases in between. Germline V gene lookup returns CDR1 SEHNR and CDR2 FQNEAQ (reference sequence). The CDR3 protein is CASRGGGSNQPQHF. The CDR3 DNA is TGTGCCAGCAGGGGGGGAGGTAGCAATCAGCCCCAGCATTTT.

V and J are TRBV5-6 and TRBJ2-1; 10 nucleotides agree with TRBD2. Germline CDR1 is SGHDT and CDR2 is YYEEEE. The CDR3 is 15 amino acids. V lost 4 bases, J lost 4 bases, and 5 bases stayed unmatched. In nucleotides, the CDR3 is TGTGCCAGCAGCAAAGCGGGGGGGGAATACAATGAGCAGTTCTTC. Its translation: CASSKAGGEYNEQFF.

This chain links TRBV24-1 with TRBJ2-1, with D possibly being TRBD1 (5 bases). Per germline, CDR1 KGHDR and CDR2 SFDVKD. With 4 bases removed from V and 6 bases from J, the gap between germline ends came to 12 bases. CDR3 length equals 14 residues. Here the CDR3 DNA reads TGTGCCACCAGTGACCCATCCCAGGGCAATGAGCAGTTCTTC. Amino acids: CATSDPSQGNEQFF.

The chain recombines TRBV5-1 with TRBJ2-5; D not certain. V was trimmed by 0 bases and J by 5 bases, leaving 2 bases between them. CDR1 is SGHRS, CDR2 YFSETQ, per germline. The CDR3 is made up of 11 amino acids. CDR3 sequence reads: CASSLEETQYF. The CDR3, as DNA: TGCGCCAGCAGCTTGGAGGAGACCCAGTACTTC.

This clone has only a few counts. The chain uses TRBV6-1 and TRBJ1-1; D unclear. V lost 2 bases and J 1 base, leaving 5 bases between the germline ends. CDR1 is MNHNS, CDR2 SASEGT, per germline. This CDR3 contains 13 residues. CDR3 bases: TGTGCCAGCAGTGAACAAACGAACACTGAAGCTTTCTTT. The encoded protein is CASSEQTNTEAFF.

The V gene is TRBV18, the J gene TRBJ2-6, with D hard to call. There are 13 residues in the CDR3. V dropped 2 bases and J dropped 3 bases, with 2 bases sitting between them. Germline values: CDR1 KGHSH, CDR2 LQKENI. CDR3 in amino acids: CASSPVGANVLTF. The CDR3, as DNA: TGTGCCAGCTCACCAGTTGGGGCCAACGTCCTGACTTTC. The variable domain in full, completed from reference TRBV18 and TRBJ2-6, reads NAGVMQNPRHLVRRRGQEARLRCSPMKGHSHVYWYRQLPEEGLKFMVYLQKENIIDESGMPKERFSAEFPKEGPSILRIQQVVRGDSAAYFCASSPVGANVLTFGAGSRLTVL.

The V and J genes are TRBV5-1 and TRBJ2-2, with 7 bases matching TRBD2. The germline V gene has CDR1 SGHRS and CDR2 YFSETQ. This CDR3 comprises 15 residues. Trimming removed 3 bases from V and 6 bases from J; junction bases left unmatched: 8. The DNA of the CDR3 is TGCGCCAGCAGCTCTACCGTACTAGCGCCCGGGGAGCTGTTTTTT. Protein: CASSSTVLAPGELFF.

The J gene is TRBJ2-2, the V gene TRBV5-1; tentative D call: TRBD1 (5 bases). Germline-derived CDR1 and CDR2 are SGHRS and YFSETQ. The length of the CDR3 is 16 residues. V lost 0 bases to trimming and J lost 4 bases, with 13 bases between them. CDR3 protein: CASSLEVGQFTGELFF. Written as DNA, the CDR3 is TGCGCCAGCAGCTTGGAGGTGGGGCAGTTCACCGGGGAGCTGTTTTTT. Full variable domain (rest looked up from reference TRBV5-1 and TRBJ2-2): KAGVTQTPRYLIKTRGQQVTLSCSPISGHRSVSWYQQTPGQGLQFLFEYFSETQRNKGNFPGRFSGRQFSNSRSEMNVSTLELGDSALYLCASSLEVGQFTGELFFGEGSRLTVL.

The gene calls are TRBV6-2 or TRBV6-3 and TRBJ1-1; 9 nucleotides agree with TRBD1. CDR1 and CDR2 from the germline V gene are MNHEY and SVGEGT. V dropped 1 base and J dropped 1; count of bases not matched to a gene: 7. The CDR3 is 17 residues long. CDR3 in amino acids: CASSYFNRGRGNTEAFF. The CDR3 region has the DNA TGTGCCAGCAGTTACTTTAACAGGGGGCGAGGGAACACTGAAGCTTTCTTT.

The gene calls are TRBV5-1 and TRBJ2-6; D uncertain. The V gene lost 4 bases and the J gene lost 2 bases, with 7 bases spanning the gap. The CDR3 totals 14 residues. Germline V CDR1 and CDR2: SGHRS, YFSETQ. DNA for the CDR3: TGCGCCAGCAGCCGCCTTCCTGGGGCCAACGTCCTGACTTTC. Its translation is CASSRLPGANVLTF.

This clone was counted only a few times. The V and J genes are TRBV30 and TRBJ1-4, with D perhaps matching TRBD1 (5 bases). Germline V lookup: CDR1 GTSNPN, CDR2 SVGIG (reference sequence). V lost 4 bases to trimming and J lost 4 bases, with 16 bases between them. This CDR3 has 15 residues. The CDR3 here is CAWTRLTAINEKLFF. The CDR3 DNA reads TGTGCCTGGACCCGGTTGACAGCGATTAATGAAAAACTGTTTTTT.

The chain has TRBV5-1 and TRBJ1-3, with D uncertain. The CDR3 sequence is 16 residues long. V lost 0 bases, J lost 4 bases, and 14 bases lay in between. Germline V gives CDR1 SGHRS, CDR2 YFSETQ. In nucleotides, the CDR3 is TGCGCCAGCAGCTTGGCGGCGTTCGGGAAGGGAAACACCATATATTTT. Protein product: CASSLAAFGKGNTIYF.

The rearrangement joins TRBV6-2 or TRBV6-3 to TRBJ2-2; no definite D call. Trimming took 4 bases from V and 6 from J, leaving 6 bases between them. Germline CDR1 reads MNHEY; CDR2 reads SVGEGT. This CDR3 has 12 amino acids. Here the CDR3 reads CASSSRAGELFF. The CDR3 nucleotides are TGTGCCAGCAGTTCCCGTGCCGGGGAGCTGTTTTTT.

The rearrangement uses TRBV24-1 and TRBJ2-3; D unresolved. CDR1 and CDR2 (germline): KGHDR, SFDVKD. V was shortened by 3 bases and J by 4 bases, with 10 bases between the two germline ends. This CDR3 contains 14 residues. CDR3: CATSDPRGADTQYF. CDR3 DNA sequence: TGTGCCACCAGTGATCCCCGTGGGGCAGATACGCAGTATTTT.

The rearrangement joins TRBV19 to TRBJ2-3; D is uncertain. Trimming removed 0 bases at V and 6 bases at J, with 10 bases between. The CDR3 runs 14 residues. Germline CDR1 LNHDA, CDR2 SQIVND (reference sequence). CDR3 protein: CASSIDGPVDTQYF. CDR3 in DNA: TGTGCCAGTAGTATAGACGGTCCCGTGGATACGCAGTATTTT.

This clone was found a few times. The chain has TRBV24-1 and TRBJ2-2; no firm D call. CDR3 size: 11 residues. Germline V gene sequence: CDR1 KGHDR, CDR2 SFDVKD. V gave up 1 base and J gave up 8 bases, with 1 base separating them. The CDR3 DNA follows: TGTGCCACCAGTGATTTTGGGGAGCTGTTTTTT. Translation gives CATSDFGELFF.

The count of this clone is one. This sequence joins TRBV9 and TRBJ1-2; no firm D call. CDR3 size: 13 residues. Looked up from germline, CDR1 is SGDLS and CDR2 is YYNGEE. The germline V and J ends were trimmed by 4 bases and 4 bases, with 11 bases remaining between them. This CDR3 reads CASSMRQGYGYTF. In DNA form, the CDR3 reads TGTGCCAGCAGCATGAGACAAGGCTATGGCTACACCTTC.

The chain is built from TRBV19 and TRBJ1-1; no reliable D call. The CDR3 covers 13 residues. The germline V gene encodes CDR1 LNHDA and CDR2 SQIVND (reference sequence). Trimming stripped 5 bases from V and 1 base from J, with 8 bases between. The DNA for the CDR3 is TGTGCCAGTAGTTCCCGGACGAACACTGAAGCTTTCTTT. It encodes CASSSRTNTEAFF.